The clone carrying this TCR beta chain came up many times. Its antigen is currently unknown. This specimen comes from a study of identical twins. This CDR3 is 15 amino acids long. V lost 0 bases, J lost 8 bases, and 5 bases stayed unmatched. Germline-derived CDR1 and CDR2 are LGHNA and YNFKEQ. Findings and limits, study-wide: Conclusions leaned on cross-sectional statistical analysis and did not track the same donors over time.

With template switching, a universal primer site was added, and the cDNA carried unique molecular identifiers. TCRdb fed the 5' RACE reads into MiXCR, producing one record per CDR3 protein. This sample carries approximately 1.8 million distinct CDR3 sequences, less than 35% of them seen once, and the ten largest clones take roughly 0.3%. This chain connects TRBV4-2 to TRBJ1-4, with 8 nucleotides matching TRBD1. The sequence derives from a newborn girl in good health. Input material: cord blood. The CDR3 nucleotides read TGTGCCAGCAGCCAAGATAGGACAGGGTGGGAAAAACTGTTTTTT. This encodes CASSQDRTGWEKLFF.